The 28 T cell receptor beta chains below all came from one sample that was sequenced in a study of identical twins. TCRdb reprocessed the 5' RACE reads via MiXCR and lists one record per CDR3 protein. The table shows roughly 710,000 distinct CDR3 sequences, with roughly 6% occurring only once. Sample: naive T cells sorted from blood. The receptors derive from a man aged 18 to 29 in good health.

This chain links TRBV10-3 with TRBJ2-5, with TRBD2 identical over 8 bases. This CDR3 comprises 18 residues. Trimming took 0 bases from V and 0 from J; bases not matched to a gene: 9. The germline gives CDR1 ENHRY, CDR2 SYGVKD. CDR3 coding DNA: TGTGCCATCAGTGAGTCGACTCCGACTAGCGCCCACCAAGAGACCCAGTACTTC. It translates to CAISESTPTSAHQETQYF.

In this sample, this clonotype turned up many times. The V and J genes are TRBV24-1 and TRBJ2-1; no clear D. CDR1 is KGHDR, CDR2 SFDVKD, per germline. This CDR3 contains 15 residues. V was trimmed by 7 bases and J by 4 bases, leaving 16 bases between them. CDR3 coding DNA: TGTGCCACCAGCCCCGGCACAAATTATTACAATGAGCAGTTCTTC. It encodes CATSPGTNYYNEQFF.

J is TRBJ2-4 and V is TRBV14; TRBD1 aligns across 7 bases. Germline lookup yields CDR1 SGHDN and CDR2 FVKESK. V lost 4 bases, J lost 0 bases, and 6 bases stayed unmatched. The CDR3 runs to 16 residues. For the CDR3, the DNA is TGTGCCAGCAGCCCCTCGACAGGGTTAGCCAAAAACATTCAGTACTTC. This codes for CASSPSTGLAKNIQYF.

V is TRBV19 and J is TRBJ2-1; 11 positions agree with TRBD2. The germline CDR1 and CDR2 sequences are LNHDA and SQIVND (reference sequence). V lost 5 bases and J lost 4; bases outside the gene matches: 4. The CDR3 runs 15 residues. This chain's CDR3 is CASSASSGRYNEQFF. For the CDR3, the DNA is TGTGCCAGTAGTGCCTCTAGCGGGAGGTACAATGAGCAGTTCTTC.

This clonotype was counted ten times or more. The V call is TRBV12-3 or TRBV12-4, the J call TRBJ2-1; 14 bases map to TRBD2. There are 15 residues in the CDR3. V dropped 3 bases and J dropped 8; count of bases not matched to a gene: 3. This CDR3 reads CASSFMGLAGDEQFF. CDR3 sequence (DNA): TGTGCCAGCAGTTTCATGGGACTAGCGGGAGATGAGCAGTTCTTC.

This clonotype was seen repeatedly, ten times or more. The genes are TRBV10-3 and TRBJ2-6; no clear D. Trimming pared 7 bases from V and 1 base from J, leaving 11 bases between. The CDR3 loop spans 15 amino acids. The germline CDR1 and CDR2 sequences are ENHRY and SYGVKD. CDR3 region: CAITGQNSGANVLTF. The CDR3, as DNA: TGTGCCATCACCGGCCAAAATTCTGGGGCCAACGTCCTGACTTTC.

This clonotype has a count of ten or more. The V and J genes are TRBV6-1 and TRBJ2-7; the D gene is possibly TRBD1 (6 bases). Germline lookup yields CDR1 MNHNS and CDR2 SASEGT. The CDR3 contains 11 residues. CDR3 sequence (DNA): TGTGCCAGCAGTACCTACAGGGTTCTTTTCGTC. Translated, it gives CASSTYRVLFV.

There are many counts of this clonotype. V usage is TRBV4-3 and J usage is TRBJ1-6, with no clear D. Germline V gene sequence: CDR1 LGHNA, CDR2 YSLEER. Trimming cost V 2 bases and J 10 bases, with 15 bases left between them. The CDR3 has 15 amino acids. CDR3 residues: CASSQRDALISPLHF. Written as DNA, the CDR3 is TGCGCCAGCAGCCAAAGAGACGCTTTAATATCACCCCTCCACTTT.

The sample holds a few counts of this clonotype. V gene TRBV28 combines with J gene TRBJ2-7; possibly TRBD1 or TRBD2 for D (5 bases each). This CDR3 comprises 16 residues. CDR1 MDHEN and CDR2 SYDVKM come from the germline V gene. The V gene lost 6 bases and the J gene lost 2 bases, with 20 bases spanning the gap. CDR3 sequence: CASSGFMGEPTYEQYF. The CDR3 DNA reads as TGTGCCAGCAGCGGATTCATGGGGGAGCCGACCTACGAGCAGTACTTC.

This clonotype was counted ten times or more. The rearrangement joins TRBV5-6 to TRBJ1-5; D may be TRBD1 (5 bases). V lost 6 bases and J 6 bases, leaving 16 bases between the germline ends. Germline V CDR1 and CDR2: SGHDT, YYEEEE. There are 14 residues in the CDR3. CDR3 sequence (DNA): TGTGCCAGCATCACCAGGGTTTCGATTCAGCCCCAGCATTTT. It codes for CASITRVSIQPQHF.

This clonotype has a count of ten or more. V usage is TRBV7-2 and J usage is TRBJ1-2, with D unclear. V was shortened by 0 bases and J by 0 bases, with 8 bases between the two germline ends. Germline CDR1 and CDR2: SGHTA and FQGNSA. CDR3 length: 15 residues. CDR3 nucleotides: TGTGCCAGCAGCTTAGCGCGTCATTCTAACTATGGCTACACCTTC. It is translated as CASSLARHSNYGYTF.

This clonotype was counted at least ten times. The rearrangement uses TRBV4-3 and TRBJ2-7; D is possibly TRBD2 (5 bases). Trimming left V 4 bases short and J 1 base short, with 8 bases between. The CDR3 spans 13 residues. Germline CDR1 reads LGHNA; CDR2 reads YSLEER. The DNA of the CDR3 is TGCGCCAGCAGCCCCGGGAATTCCTACGAGCAGTACTTC. Translation gives CASSPGNSYEQYF.

In its sample, this clonotype was seen many times. J is TRBJ2-7 and V is TRBV27; 7 positions agree with TRBD1. Trimming removed 4 bases from V and 3 bases from J; junction bases left unmatched: 12. The CDR3 runs to 16 residues. Germline lookup yields CDR1 MNHEY and CDR2 SMNVEV (reference sequence). The DNA for the CDR3 is TGTGCCAGCAGTTCCCAGTCAGGGGGAAAGAACTACGAGCAGTACTTC. Translation: CASSSQSGGKNYEQYF.

This clonotype has a handful of counts. The V call is TRBV20-1, the J call TRBJ2-1; no clear D gene. This CDR3 comprises 13 residues. V lost 0 bases to trimming and J lost 8 bases, with 11 bases between them. Looked up from germline, CDR1 is DFQATT and CDR2 is SNEGSKA (reference sequence). CDR3 residues: CSARDVVADEQFF. The CDR3 DNA follows: TGCAGTGCTAGAGATGTGGTAGCAGATGAGCAGTTCTTC.

This clonotype showed up many times. The gene calls are TRBV7-6 and TRBJ2-7, with D possibly called TRBD1 or TRBD2 (5 bases each). V lost 6 bases, J lost 6 bases, and 18 bases lay in between. CDR1 is SGHVS, CDR2 FNYEAQ, per germline. The CDR3 is made up of 14 amino acids. Here the CDR3 DNA reads TGTGCCAGCAGGGACACTAGAATTGACGGCGAGCAGTACGTC. Translating it yields CASRDTRIDGEQYV.

This clonotype was counted between two and nine times. The rearrangement links TRBV24-1 to TRBJ2-1; 12 bases are shared with TRBD2. V shed 7 bases and J 6 bases; nucleotides not matched to a gene: 9. The CDR3 consists of 16 residues. The germline CDR1 and CDR2 sequences are KGHDR and SFDVKD. CDR3 DNA sequence: TGTGCCACCAGGGACAGACCGACTAGCGGGAGCAATGAGCAGTTCTTC. Its protein is CATRDRPTSGSNEQFF.

This clonotype appeared a single time. This may be a read error: a much more frequent sequence differs by one nucleotide. The V gene is TRBV5-1, the J gene TRBJ1-5, with no clear D. The CDR3 sequence is 14 residues long. Germline CDR1 and CDR2: SGHRS and YFSETQ. In DNA form, the CDR3 reads TGCGCCAGCAGCGTCGATGGGGTCAGTCAGCCCCAGCGTTTT. It encodes CASSVDGVSQPQRF.

This clonotype was recorded at least ten times. The chain recombines TRBV29-1 with TRBJ2-3; D ambiguous. Trimming stripped 5 bases from V and 0 bases from J, with 9 bases between. This CDR3 has 13 residues. The germline V gene encodes CDR1 SQVTM and CDR2 ANQGSEA. For the CDR3, the DNA is TGCAGCGTTCTTAAGACAAGCACAGATACGCAGTATTTT. This encodes CSVLKTSTDTQYF.

There are many counts of this clonotype. The rearrangement uses TRBV20-1 and TRBJ2-3; 8 bases match TRBD2. The CDR3 loop spans 16 amino acids. Germline trimming cut 2 bases from V and 4 bases from J; bases unmatched to any gene: 11. Germline V gene data show CDR1 as DFQATT and CDR2 as SNEGSKA (reference sequence). For the CDR3, the DNA is TGCAGTGCTAGAAGGATTGGGCGGGAGGCCTCAGATACGCAGTATTTT. Translation gives CSARRIGREASDTQYF.

This clonotype was recorded at least ten times. This chain joins TRBV9 and TRBJ2-3, with D tentatively TRBD1 or TRBD2 (5 bases each). Trimming cost V 4 bases and J 2 bases, with 14 bases left between them. Germline CDR1 and CDR2: SGDLS and YYNGEE. CDR3 length equals 15 residues. The CDR3 sequence: CASSNRDVFTDTQYF. For the CDR3, the DNA is TGTGCCAGCAGCAACCGGGACGTATTCACAGATACGCAGTATTTT.

This clonotype occurred many times. The chain uses TRBV5-1 and TRBJ2-3; D is possibly TRBD2 (6 bases). V was trimmed by 2 bases and J by 4 bases, leaving 14 bases between them. The length of the CDR3 is 15 residues. The germline V gene encodes CDR1 SGHRS and CDR2 YFSETQ. Written as DNA, the CDR3 is TGCGCCAGCAGCTTTGGGCGCGGGATGTCAGATACGCAGTATTTT. Translation gives CASSFGRGMSDTQYF.

This clonotype was detected many times. The V call is TRBV28, the J call TRBJ2-3, with D hard to call. The CDR3 has 11 residues. CDR1 and CDR2 (germline): MDHEN, SYDVKM. V lost 8 bases and J lost 6, with 9 bases in between. CDR3 loop: CASHLGDTQYF. CDR3 in DNA: TGTGCCAGCCATCTAGGGGATACGCAGTATTTT.

This clonotype was found many times. The chain employs TRBV20-1 and TRBJ1-4; maybe TRBD1 (5 bases). The CDR3 is 14 amino acids. Germline V gene lookup returns CDR1 DFQATT and CDR2 SNEGSKA (reference sequence). Trimming stripped 0 bases from V and 10 bases from J, with 15 bases between. Here the CDR3 DNA reads TGCAGTGCTAGAGAGCCGCACGGGGCCGGAAAACTGTTTTTT. Encoded protein: CSAREPHGAGKLFF.

Ten or more counts support this clonotype. CDR3 amino acids: CASSLYQGGVGELFF. The CDR3 DNA follows: TGTGCCAGCAGCTTATATCAGGGGGGAGTCGGGGAGCTGTTTTTT. V and J are TRBV7-8 and TRBJ2-2; D is perhaps TRBD1 (7 bases). The germline CDR1 and CDR2 sequences are SGHVS and FQNEAQ. The germline V and J ends were trimmed by 2 bases and 7 bases, with 14 bases remaining between them. This CDR3 is built from 15 residues.

This clonotype was counted between two and nine times. In DNA form, the CDR3 reads TGTGCCAGCAGCTTTTTGGACAGGGTGCATACTGTGTTTTCCGAGCAGTACGTC. It specifies CASSFLDRVHTVFSEQYV. The V and J genes are TRBV11-2 and TRBJ2-7, with 8 bases fitting TRBD1. Trimming cost V 3 bases and J 6 bases; bases outside gene matches: 19. The germline V gene encodes CDR1 SGHAT and CDR2 FQNNGV. CDR3 length: 18 residues.

The table lists this clonotype with many counts. CDR3 residues: CSGESGGYGYTF. The DNA for the CDR3 is TGCAGCGGCGAATCTGGTGGCTATGGCTACACCTTC. The chain employs TRBV29-1 and TRBJ1-2; D unclear. Between the trimmed V and J ends, which lost 7 bases and 4 bases, there was a span of 13 bases. This CDR3 contains 12 residues. Per the germline V gene, CDR1 is SQVTM and CDR2 is ANQGSEA.

This clonotype was seen at least ten times. This chain uses TRBV6-5 with TRBJ2-1; 11 bases agree with TRBD2. J gave up 8 bases and V 3 bases, and 9 bases lay outside the gene matches. Germline values: CDR1 MNHEY, CDR2 SVGAGI. This CDR3 region has 16 residues. The CDR3 DNA follows: TGTGCCAGCAGTTATGGCCCGGGACTAGCGGTTGATGAGCAGTTCTTC. Amino acid sequence: CASSYGPGLAVDEQFF.

This clonotype was found a few times. This sequence joins TRBV15 and TRBJ2-2; perhaps TRBD2 as D (7 bases). Germline loops: CDR1 LNHNV, CDR2 YYDKDF (reference sequence). The CDR3 contains 14 residues. Trimming left V 9 bases short and J 2 bases short, with 13 bases between. The CDR3 sequence is CATKGGRNTGELFF. CDR3 DNA sequence: TGTGCCACTAAGGGGGGGAGAAACACCGGGGAGCTGTTTTTT. The whole variable domain, filled in from reference TRBV15 and TRBJ2-2, reads DAMVIQNPRYQVTQFGKPVTLSCSQTLNHNVMYWYQQKSSQAPKLLFHYYDKDFNNEADTPDNFQSRRPNTSFCFLDIRSPGLGDTAMYLCATKGGRNTGELFFGEGSRLTVL.